This TCR beta chain was captured in a study of Graves' ophthalmopathy and Graves' hyperthyroidism. This clonotype occurred many times. RNA transcripts served as template for amplifying TCR beta CDR3 sequences. Amplification began with first-round RT-PCR using HTBI primers, then second-round multiplex PCR was performed. MiXCR, applied by TCRdb to the multiplex PCR reads, yields one record per CDR3 protein. Here the sample spans some 350,000 distinct CDR3 sequences, 15% to 20% being singletons. Germline loops: CDR1 MNHEY, CDR2 SVGEGT. There are 19 residues in the CDR3. V lost 0 bases and J lost 3, with 21 bases in between.

This receptor was identified in an adult woman with stable Graves' hyperthyroidism. Sequenced sample: peripheral blood. V is TRBV6-2 or TRBV6-3 and J is TRBJ1-5; D remains ambiguous. CDR3: CASSYSYKETSEPNQPQHF. The DNA of the CDR3 is TGTGCCAGCAGTTACTCATACAAAGAGACGTCGGAGCCCAATCAGCCCCAGCATTTT.